The 17 T cell receptor beta chains below all came from one sample that was sequenced in a study of blood T cell repertoires in COVID-19. Clones were read by immunoSEQ multiplex PCR, and TCRdb kept only the in-frame ones, dropping some. The table records 70,000 to 90,000 clones, under 80% of them present only once. The sequenced sample consisted of peripheral blood. Receptors were obtained from a human donor with acute or convalescent COVID-19. The donor label of this sample is uncertain.

This chain joins TRBV15 and TRBJ2-3, with a weak D call TRBD2 (7 bases). Germline values: CDR1 LNHNV, CDR2 YYDKDF (reference sequence). V was shortened by 0 bases and J by 4 bases, with 14 bases between the two germline ends. CDR3 length: 16 amino acids. The CDR3 spells CATSRERGAHADTQYF. The CDR3 DNA follows: TGTGCCACCAGCAGAGAACGGGGGGCACATGCAGATACGCAGTATTTT.

The chain has TRBV7-3 and TRBJ2-1; 9 bases align to TRBD1. The germline V gene has CDR1 SGHTA and CDR2 FQGTGA. Unmatched junction bases numbered 2, after V lost 2 bases and J lost 3 bases. The CDR3 consists of 15 residues. The CDR3 loop reads CASSLQDRGYNEQFF. As DNA, the CDR3 is TGTGCCAGCAGCTTACAGGACAGGGGCTACAATGAGCAGTTCTTC.

The chain carries TRBV7-2 and TRBJ1-2; no definite D call. V lost 6 bases, J lost 1 base, and 12 bases lay in between. The CDR3 has 14 residues. Germline lookup yields CDR1 SGHTA and CDR2 FQGNSA. In DNA, the CDR3 is TGTGCCAGCAGTCCAGGAAAGGTTAACTATGGCTACACCTTC. Amino acids: CASSPGKVNYGYTF.

V usage is TRBV5-8 and J usage is TRBJ2-1, with D maybe TRBD2 (6 bases). V was pared by 6 bases and J by 0 bases, with 13 bases between. CDR3 length: 15 residues. Germline assignment: CDR1 SGHTS and CDR2 YDEGEE. DNA for the CDR3: TGTGCCAGCAACACCGGGACTTCCTCCTACAATGAGCAGTTCTTC. This encodes CASNTGTSSYNEQFF.

This clone is a singleton in its sample. The V gene is TRBV29-1, the J gene TRBJ2-1; 10 nucleotides agree with TRBD2. Germline CDR1 is SQVTM and CDR2 is ANQGSEA. The V segment lost 5 bases and the J segment 8 bases; nucleotides outside the gene matches: 6. This CDR3 is built from 13 residues. The CDR3 loop is CSVRSGGAHEQFF. CDR3 sequence (DNA): TGCAGCGTTCGAAGCGGGGGGGCCCATGAGCAGTTCTTC.

The V call is TRBV24-1, the J call TRBJ2-1, with 9 bases fitting TRBD2. The germline V gene has CDR1 KGHDR and CDR2 SFDVKD. The CDR3 has 15 residues. Trimming cost V 4 bases and J 5 bases; bases outside gene matches: 5. The CDR3: CATSDRSGGNNEQFF. In nucleotides, the CDR3 is TGTGCCACCAGTGACCGGAGCGGGGGGAACAATGAGCAGTTCTTC.

This rearrangement joins TRBV2 to TRBJ1-2; D is unresolved. V was shortened by 6 bases and J by 5 bases, with 13 bases between the two germline ends. There are 13 residues in the CDR3. Per germline, CDR1 SNHLY and CDR2 FYNNEI. The CDR3 region is CASSTPTTYGYTF. The CDR3 DNA is TGTGCCAGCAGCACACCGACAACGTATGGCTACACCTTC.

The chain couples TRBV7-9 to TRBJ2-3; 10 bases line up with TRBD1. The CDR3 totals 13 residues. CDR1 and CDR2 (germline): SEHNR, FQNEAQ (reference sequence). The trim removed 6 bases at V and 10 bases at J, leaving 7 bases unmatched. CDR3 loop: CASSYTGTGAQYF. CDR3 nucleotide sequence: TGTGCCAGCAGTTATACCGGGACAGGGGCGCAGTATTTT.

CDR3: CASSRQAQHF. The DNA for the CDR3 is TGTGCCTCCTCCCGGCAGGCCCAGCATTTT. The chain joins TRBV28 to TRBJ1-5; D call uncertain. CDR1 and CDR2 (germline): MDHEN, SYDVKM. Trimming shortened V by 11 bases and J by 11 bases, and 13 bases separated the two germline ends. This CDR3 has 10 amino acids.

The rearrangement links TRBV5-1 to TRBJ2-5, with 8 bases identical to TRBD2. The CDR3 covers 14 residues. Germline V gives CDR1 SGHRS, CDR2 YFSETQ. V lost 9 bases and J lost 7; bases outside the gene matches: 14. CDR3 protein: CATSGGGGLGTQYF. In DNA, the CDR3 is TGCGCCACCTCCGGGGGGGGAGGCCTGGGGACCCAGTACTTC.

This chain links TRBV25-1 with TRBJ2-7; 8 bases map to TRBD1. Germline loops: CDR1 MGHDK, CDR2 SYGVNS. The J segment lost 5 bases and the V segment lost 4 bases, leaving 1 base of the junction unmatched. This CDR3 spans 12 amino acids. CDR3 coding DNA: TGTGCCAGCAGTGGGACAGGGAACGAGCAGTACTTC. Translated, it gives CASSGTGNEQYF.

V and J are TRBV5-1 and TRBJ1-2; TRBD1 aligns across 7 bases. Germline V gene data show CDR1 as SGHRS and CDR2 as YFSETQ. This CDR3 comprises 13 residues. V was clipped by 3 bases and J by 5 bases; unmatched bases: 4. Written as DNA, the CDR3 is TGCGCCAGCAGCTCGGAGGGGGCGTATGGCTACACCTTC. Translation: CASSSEGAYGYTF.

V and J are TRBV20-1 and TRBJ2-5; D gene unclear. With 7 bases removed from V and 3 bases from J, the gap between germline ends came to 9 bases. The CDR3 is made up of 11 amino acids. Germline CDR1 is DFQATT and CDR2 is SNEGSKA (reference sequence). The CDR3 region is CSVDSEETQYF. CDR3 coding DNA: TGCAGTGTTGATTCGGAAGAGACCCAGTACTTC.

This clone was seen a few times. The rearrangement joins TRBV3-1 (or the pseudogene TRBV3-2) to TRBJ2-7; D is unresolved. The CDR3 has 12 amino acids. Per the germline V gene, CDR1 is LGHDT and CDR2 is YNNKEL (reference sequence). The V and J ends lost 5 bases and 6 bases respectively, with 11 bases between them. The CDR3, as DNA: TGTGCCAGCAGCGACGCCTCGGGCGAGCAGTACTTC. This encodes CASSDASGEQYF.

The rearrangement joins TRBV5-1 to TRBJ2-7, with D uncertain. Germline CDR1 SGHRS, CDR2 YFSETQ. V was clipped by 1 base and J by 3 bases, with 8 bases between them. The CDR3 has 13 residues. The CDR3 is CASSLTAGYEQYV. DNA of the CDR3: TGCGCCAGCAGCTTGACGGCAGGCTACGAGCAGTACGTC.

The chain uses TRBV5-6 and TRBJ2-7; the match to TRBD2 covers 11 bases. CDR3 length: 19 amino acids. V lost 1 base and J lost 9; bases outside the gene matches: 21. CDR1 is SGHDT and CDR2 is YYEEEE in the germline V gene. Here the CDR3 DNA reads TGTGCCAGCAGCTTGTTTACACTAGCGGGAGTCTACCCCCGAGGATGGCAGTACTTC. Translation gives CASSLFTLAGVYPRGWQYF.

This chain uses TRBV4-3 with TRBJ2-1, with TRBD2 identical over 7 bases. Trimming at V came to 6 bases and at J to 7 bases, leaving 9 bases not matched to a gene. CDR3 length: 14 residues. CDR1 and CDR2 (germline): LGHNA, YSLEER. This chain's CDR3 is CASSPGLVLNEQFF. The CDR3 DNA sequence: TGCGCCAGCAGTCCCGGACTAGTCCTGAATGAGCAGTTCTTC.